This T cell receptor (beta chain) was captured by sequencing in a study of cytomegalovirus exposure and HLA in healthy donors. The CDR3 covers 19 residues. Measured with immunoSEQ multiplex PCR; TCRdb has only the in-frame clones, and not every one. The table lists 60,000 to 90,000 clones, around 94% of them singletons. This TCR derives from a woman under 30 in good health and CMV-seronegative. The genes are TRBV21-1 and TRBJ1-2; the DNA was not compared with TRBD1, the D call given in the table. TRBV21-1 is assigned pseudogene status. Material for sequencing was PBMCs. The CDR3 region has the DNA TGTGCCAGCAGCAAACCGTGGTGGCAGGGGGCAAAGTGGTTCTATGGCTACACCTTC. Amino acids: CASSKPWWQGAKWFYGYTF.